This is a list of T cell receptor beta chains from one sample in a study of cytomegalovirus exposure and HLA in healthy donors. Clones were read by immunoSEQ multiplex PCR, and TCRdb kept only the in-frame ones, dropping some. The sample yields over 150,000 clones, under 90% seen once. Sequencing used PBMCs. Receptor source: a man aged 25 to 40 in good health and CMV-seronegative. CDR3s include the opening cysteine and the closing phenylalanine or tryptophan. The D gene is left open where the match is weak. Clone size is not always given. Where it is, it says once, few, many or a class for expanded clones.

TRBV27	TRBJ1-3	.	.	CASSSPGTPGNTIYF	TGTGCCAGCAGTTCTCCCGGGACTCCTGGAAACACCATATATTTT
TRBV5-8	TRBJ2-1	few	TRBD2	CASSLPPGGGAPGEQFF	TGTGCCAGCAGCTTGCCTCCGGGCGGGGGGGCCCCGGGTGAGCAGTTCTTC
TRBV7-3	TRBJ1-1	.	.	CASSLGGARTEAFF	TGTGCCAGCAGCTTAGGTGGGGCGAGGACTGAAGCTTTCTTT
TRBV4-1	TRBJ1-2	.	.	CASSQVGKGNYGYTF	TGCGCCAGCAGCCAAGTGGGGAAGGGGAACTATGGCTACACCTTC
TRBV28	TRBJ2-6	.	.	CASSLLATITGSRANVLTF	TGTGCCAGCAGTTTATTAGCCACCATTACTGGGTCGAGGGCCAACGTCCTGACTTTC
TRBV5-1	TRBJ2-3	.	.	CASSLLGDTQYF	TGCGCCAGCAGCTTGCTAGGAGATACGCAGTATTTT
TRBV27	TRBJ1-1	.	TRBD1	CASSFTGVNTEAFF	TGTGCCAGCAGTTTCACAGGGGTGAACACTGAAGCTTTCTTT
TRBV13	TRBJ1-5	.	TRBD1	CASSARQGQPQHF	TGTGCCAGCAGCGCGCGACAGGGACAGCCCCAGCATTTT
TRBV29-1	TRBJ2-3	.	TRBD2	CSVGPTGGDTQYF	TGCAGCGTTGGGCCGACGGGGGGAGATACGCAGTATTTT
TRBV7-2	TRBJ1-5	once	.	CASSRVRDINQPQHF	TGTGCCAGCAGCCGCGTCCGGGACATCAATCAGCCCCAGCATTTT
TRBV5-1	TRBJ2-2	.	.	CASSLLGGDTGELFF	TGCGCCAGCAGCTTGCTCGGCGGGGACACCGGGGAGCTGTTTTTT
TRBV5-4	TRBJ1-5	.	.	CASSLNPTGSNQPQHF	TGTGCCAGCAGCCTGAACCCGACAGGTAGTAACCAGCCCCAGCATTTT